The 14 T cell receptor beta chains in this list originate from one sample, sequenced in a study of T cell clonotyping in hematopoietic cell transplantation. Assay: immunoSEQ multiplex PCR; the TCRdb copy retains only in-frame clones and omits some. The data hold over 10,000 clones, with approximately 92% observed a single time. The sequencing sample was made of peripheral blood mononuclear cells. These TCRs come from a man aged 25-45 years in good health. Some clones in this sample may be carry-over from other donors' samples.

This clone was found a few times. The V gene is TRBV29-1, the J gene TRBJ1-2; TRBD1 matches 10 bases. Germline assignment: CDR1 SQVTM and CDR2 ANQGSEA. This CDR3 is 14 amino acids long. V shed 4 bases and J 7 bases; nucleotides not matched to a gene: 9. The CDR3 protein is CSVGRDRGPRGYTF. CDR3 nucleotides: TGCAGCGTTGGGCGGGACAGGGGCCCACGTGGCTACACCTTC.

This clone has just a few counts. This sequence joins TRBV11-2 and TRBJ1-5, with D uncertain. The V gene lost 7 bases and the J gene lost 7 bases, with 14 bases spanning the gap. This CDR3 is 13 amino acids long. Germline V gives CDR1 SGHAT, CDR2 FQNNGV. Here the CDR3 reads CASNDRPGQPQHF. CDR3 in DNA: TGTGCCAGCAACGATCGACCCGGGCAGCCCCAGCATTTT.

The chain is built from TRBV7-2 and TRBJ1-3, with D possibly being TRBD1 (6 bases). The CDR3 runs 15 residues. V lost 3 bases, J lost 2 bases, and 11 bases lay in between. Germline V gene sequence: CDR1 SGHTA, CDR2 FQGNSA. The CDR3 nucleotides read TGTGCCAGCAGCTTCAGCAAGGGGGCTGGAAACACCATATATTTT. This codes for CASSFSKGAGNTIYF. Full variable domain (remainder filled in from reference TRBV7-2 and TRBJ1-3): GAGVSQSPSNKVTEKGKDVELRCDPISGHTALYWYRQSLGQGLEFLIYFQGNSAPDKSGLPSDRFSAERTGGSVSTLTIQRTQQEDSAVYLCASSFSKGAGNTIYFGEGSWLTVV.

The chain has TRBV14 and TRBJ1-2, with D possibly matching TRBD1 (5 bases). The length of the CDR3 is 14 residues. CDR1 and CDR2 (germline): SGHDN, FVKESK. V was clipped by 5 bases and J by 0 bases, with 10 bases between them. This CDR3 is CASSGASPNYGYTF. The DNA for the CDR3 is TGTGCCAGCAGCGGGGCCAGTCCTAACTATGGCTACACCTTC.

This chain connects TRBV6-5 to TRBJ1-2; no firm D call. Deletions cut 10 bases from V and 5 bases from J, with 20 bases between. Germline-derived CDR1 and CDR2 are MNHEY and SVGAGI. The CDR3 spans 14 residues. In DNA form, the CDR3 reads TGTGCCACCAAGATCCGATCCGCAACGTATGGCTACACCTTC. As protein: CATKIRSATYGYTF.

V usage is TRBV2 and J usage is TRBJ1-1; D possibly corresponds to TRBD1 (5 bases). Germline V gene lookup returns CDR1 SNHLY and CDR2 FYNNEI. Trimming removed 8 bases at V and 1 base at J, with 5 bases between. The CDR3 is 11 amino acids. The CDR3 region is CASGQNTEAFF. DNA of the CDR3: TGTGCCAGCGGACAGAACACTGAAGCTTTCTTT.

This chain links TRBV6-6 with TRBJ1-1; D is unclear. V was pared by 2 bases and J by 0 bases, with 7 bases between. CDR1 and CDR2 from the germline V gene are MNHNY and SVGAGI (reference sequence). This CDR3 has 14 residues. The CDR3 DNA reads as TGTGCCAGCAGTTACCCCTCTTTGAACACTGAAGCTTTCTTT. This sequence encodes CASSYPSLNTEAFF.

The V call is TRBV2, the J call TRBJ2-5, with a weak D call TRBD2 (6 bases). This CDR3 comprises 11 residues. Deletions cut 8 bases from V and 5 bases from J, with 9 bases between. Per the germline V gene, CDR1 is SNHLY and CDR2 is FYNNEI. The CDR3 coding sequence is TGTGCCAGCGGGAGGTGGGAGACCCAGTACTTC. Its translation: CASGRWETQYF. The full variable domain, with the rest looked up from reference TRBV2 and TRBJ2-5, is EPEVTQTPSHQVTQMGQEVILRCVPISNHLYFYWYRQILGQKVEFLVSFYNNEISEKSEIFDDQFSVERPDGSNFTLKIRSTKLEDSAMYFCASGRWETQYFGPGTRLLVL.

The rearrangement uses TRBV25-1 and TRBJ2-3, with 7 bases aligning to TRBD2. The CDR3 is made up of 16 amino acids. CDR1 is MGHDK and CDR2 is SYGVNS in the germline V gene. The V gene end was trimmed by 3 bases and the J gene end by 2 bases; junction bases not matched to a gene: 8. CDR3 in DNA: TGTGCCAGCAGTGATATCGCGGGGGACTACACAGATACGCAGTATTTT. Its protein product is CASSDIAGDYTDTQYF.

J is TRBJ2-5 and V is TRBV9, with D unresolved. The length of the CDR3 is 13 residues. Trimming removed 5 bases from V and 2 bases from J, with 10 bases in between. Germline V gene data show CDR1 as SGDLS and CDR2 as YYNGEE. The chain's CDR3 is CASSLSPQETQYF. CDR3 in DNA: TGTGCCAGCAGTCTTAGCCCTCAAGAGACCCAGTACTTC.

This chain connects TRBV2 to TRBJ1-6; 11 bases are a match to TRBD1. The CDR3 spans 15 residues. CDR1 and CDR2 from the germline V gene are SNHLY and FYNNEI. V lost 6 bases to trimming and J lost 7 bases; unmatched junction nucleotides: 5. The CDR3 protein is CASRGWTGGNSPLHF. The DNA of the CDR3 is TGTGCCAGCAGAGGTTGGACAGGGGGCAATTCACCCCTCCACTTT.

V usage is TRBV27 and J usage is TRBJ2-7, with 12 nucleotides matching TRBD1. From germline, CDR1 is MNHEY and CDR2 SMNVEV (reference sequence). This CDR3 is built from 16 residues. Trimming at V came to 3 bases and at J to 7 bases, leaving 10 bases not matched to a gene. The DNA for the CDR3 is TGTGCCAGCAGTTTCCTGCCGAGGGACAGGGGGCCGGAGCAGTACTTC. Its translation is CASSFLPRDRGPEQYF.

In nucleotides, the CDR3 is TGTGCCAGCAGTTATTCACAGGGGGGCTATGGCTACACCTTC. Translated: CASSYSQGGYGYTF. The chain is built from TRBV6-5 and TRBJ1-2; the match to TRBD1 covers 8 bases. The V gene's germline CDR1 is MNHEY and CDR2 SVGAGI. The CDR3 is 14 amino acids. Trimming cost V 3 bases and J 4 bases; bases outside gene matches: 4.

The genes are TRBV19 and TRBJ1-5, with D uncertain. The germline CDR1 and CDR2 sequences are LNHDA and SQIVND (reference sequence). V was trimmed by 1 base and J by 6 bases, leaving 10 bases between them. CDR3 length: 14 amino acids. CDR3 protein: CASSIGQTGQPQHF. The CDR3 DNA reads TGTGCCAGTAGTATAGGGCAGACGGGTCAGCCCCAGCATTTT.